This T cell receptor (beta chain) was observed in a study of blood T cell repertoires in COVID-19. On the study more broadly: Acute and convalescent COVID-19 specimens originated in the United States, Italy and Spain. Nucleic acid was either cDNA or gDNA, and it came from T cells, B-cell-depleted T cells, or PBMCs.

Per the original methods: Amplification from reference gene primers served as the basis for estimated nucleated cell counts. Produced via immunoSEQ multiplex PCR; TCRdb's table is partial and in-frame only. The V and J calls and clone size are taken from that table; D and trimming were inferred from the DNA. The table includes approximately 25,000 clones, around three quarters detected once. Germline loops: CDR1 SNHLY, CDR2 FYNNEI. With 8 bases clipped from V and 1 base from J, the junction kept 10 bases outside the gene matches. The CDR3 totals 15 residues. The chain is built from TRBV2 and TRBJ2-7; 8 bases match TRBD2. This receptor was obtained from a woman aged 80 or older with acute or convalescent COVID-19. Material: peripheral blood. CDR3 region: CASDSGASGSYEQYF. The CDR3 region has the DNA TGTGCCAGCGACAGTGGGGCTAGCGGGTCCTACGAGCAGTACTTC.